The next 9 T cell receptor beta chains were all read from a single sample in a study of T cells expressing NK-cell markers. TCRdb re-called the 5' RACE reads; one entry per CDR3 protein, DNA not given. In total, the table holds 500,000 to 700,000 distinct CDR3 sequences. The sample consisted of blood T cells: a sorted CD56 or NKG2C T cell subset, CD4+ or CD8+ T cells, or bulk PBMC T cells (not recorded which). These receptors were taken from a young man in good health.

This chain uses TRBV5-1 with TRBJ2-4; TCRdb's assignment of TRBD1 cannot be checked, as there is no DNA. Germline V gene lookup returns CDR1 SGHRS and CDR2 YFSETQ. The CDR3 has 16 residues. The CDR3 reads CASSLQGLLAKNIQYF. The variable domain in full, with the rest retrieved from reference TRBV5-1 and TRBJ2-4, is KAGVTQTPRYLIKTRGQQVTLSCSPISGHRSVSWYQQTPGQGLQFLFEYFSETQRNKGNFPGRFSGRQFSNSRSEMNVSTLELGDSALYLCASSLQGLLAKNIQYFGAGTRLSVL.

The chain joins TRBV20-1 to TRBJ2-7; TCRdb selects TRBD2, and the lack of DNA leaves this call unchecked. Germline V gene data show CDR1 as DFQATT and CDR2 as SNEGSKA (reference sequence). The CDR3 spans 12 residues. The CDR3 sequence: CSVFSGSYEQYF.

The chain is built from TRBV6-5 and TRBJ2-6; the D gene TCRdb calls, TRBD2, cannot be checked with no DNA. This CDR3 is 18 amino acids long. The germline gives CDR1 MNHEY, CDR2 SVGAGI. Here the CDR3 reads CASNPSLTSSSGANVLTF.

The V and J genes are TRBV5-1 and TRBJ2-3; TCRdb's D call of TRBD2 is untestable without DNA. In germline, CDR1 is SGHRS, CDR2 YFSETQ. The CDR3 length is 15 residues. The chain's CDR3 is CASSLWERREDTQYF.

The chain uses TRBV18 and TRBJ1-2; no DNA is available, so the TRBD1 call from TCRdb remains unchecked. Germline V gives CDR1 KGHSH, CDR2 LQKENI. The CDR3 spans 13 residues. CDR3 in amino acids: CASSSSDSRGYTF. Together with reference TRBV18 and TRBJ1-2, the CDR3 gives the full variable domain: NAGVMQNPRHLVRRRGQEARLRCSPMKGHSHVYWYRQLPEEGLKFMVYLQKENIIDESGMPKERFSAEFPKEGPSILRIQQVVRGDSAAYFCASSSSDSRGYTFGSGTRLTVV.

This sequence joins TRBV20-1 and TRBJ2-1; no DNA is available, so the TRBD2 call from TCRdb remains unchecked. There are 16 residues in the CDR3. Germline V gene sequence: CDR1 DFQATT, CDR2 SNEGSKA (reference sequence). The CDR3 reads CSASIPLADQPNEQFF.

The genes are TRBV7-8 and TRBJ2-4; the D gene TCRdb calls, TRBD2, cannot be checked with no DNA. Germline loops: CDR1 SGHVS, CDR2 FQNEAQ. The CDR3 is 17 residues long. The CDR3 protein is CASSWGTSGRVINIQYF.

The CDR3 here is CASSLGGASYEQYF. V is TRBV7-2 and J is TRBJ2-7; the D gene TCRdb calls, TRBD1, cannot be checked with no DNA. The CDR3 length is 14 residues. The germline V gene has CDR1 SGHTA and CDR2 FQGNSA.

CDR3 region: CASGLARNTGELFF. The rearrangement joins TRBV11-1 to TRBJ2-2. Per germline, CDR1 SGHAT and CDR2 FQDESV (reference sequence). This CDR3 spans 14 amino acids.